A single sample gave rise to the 7 T cell receptor beta chains below, sequenced in a study of OX40 agonist ivuxolimab in advanced cancers. Library preparation was by the immunoSEQ multiplex PCR assay. Drawn from immuneACCESS, this table holds only the in-frame rearrangements with V and J called that TCRdb kept. Clones are partly lost; checked studies trace under half to an unresolved V gene and leave the rest unexplained. In all, the sample holds tens of thousands of clones, and 85% to 90% of those were seen once. Under 2% of the sample is in the top ten clones. The input for sequencing was CD4+ or CD8+ T cells sorted from blood, taken in a trial of the OX40 agonist ivuxolimab. The origin of the receptors is an adult with an advanced solid tumor such as melanoma, head and neck, liver or kidney cancer.

The count of this clone is one. The chain uses TRBV11-2 and TRBJ2-3; D is undetermined. The CDR3 length is 15 residues. CDR1 is SGHAT, CDR2 FQNNGV, per germline. V was pared by 6 bases and J by 2 bases, with 15 bases between. CDR3 DNA: TGTGCCAGCAGGGCGTGGGGTCGGAACACAGATACGCAGTATTTT. Its translation is CASRAWGRNTDTQYF.

The V call is TRBV29-1, the J call TRBJ1-1; a possible D gene is TRBD1 (5 bases). The CDR3 is 11 residues long. Germline CDR1 and CDR2: SQVTM and ANQGSEA. V lost 2 bases, J lost 10 bases, and 11 bases lay in between. The CDR3 DNA sequence: TGCAGCGTTGAAAAACAGGCCCGAGCTTTCTTT. Translating gives CSVEKQARAFF.

CDR3 sequence: CASSERASGSYEQYF. CDR3 in DNA: TGTGCCAGTAGTGAGAGGGCTAGCGGATCCTACGAGCAGTACTTC. This chain joins TRBV19 and TRBJ2-7, with 7 bases lining up with TRBD2. CDR3 length equals 15 residues. The germline V gene encodes CDR1 LNHDA and CDR2 SQIVND (reference sequence). The trim removed 5 bases at V and 1 base at J, leaving 8 bases unmatched.

The rearrangement joins TRBV29-1 to TRBJ2-2, with 10 positions matching TRBD2. The germline CDR1 and CDR2 sequences are SQVTM and ANQGSEA. V lost 4 bases, J lost 4 bases, and 6 bases stayed unmatched. CDR3 length: 15 amino acids. In nucleotides, the CDR3 is TGCAGCGTTGGAAAAATAGCGGGAGGCACCGGGGAGCTGTTTTTT. Its translation: CSVGKIAGGTGELFF.

The CDR3 sequence is CASSLGVRLPYNEQFF. The CDR3 DNA reads TGTGCCAGCAGCTTAGGGGTTAGACTCCCCTACAATGAGCAGTTCTTC. The V call is TRBV7-2, the J call TRBJ2-1; D not certain. Germline values: CDR1 SGHTA, CDR2 FQGNSA. V was shortened by 1 base and J by 2 bases, with 12 bases between the two germline ends. The CDR3 consists of 16 residues.

The CDR3 loop is CASSPAGRGAGANVLTF. The CDR3 region has the DNA TGTGCCAGCTCTCCTGCCGGTAGGGGGGCTGGGGCCAACGTCCTGACTTTC. The rearrangement joins TRBV18 to TRBJ2-6; D could derive from TRBD1 or TRBD2 (6 bases each). Trimming shortened V by 6 bases and J by 2 bases, and 17 bases separated the two germline ends. In germline, CDR1 is KGHSH, CDR2 LQKENI. This CDR3 comprises 17 residues.

The chain is built from TRBV6-1 and TRBJ1-1; maybe TRBD1 (5 bases). CDR1 is MNHNS, CDR2 SASEGT, per germline. Trimming removed 6 bases from V and 3 bases from J, with 11 bases in between. The CDR3 covers 13 residues. CDR3 nucleotide sequence: TGTGCCAGCAGACTGGGGGGTGACACTGAAGCTTTCTTT. Encoded protein: CASRLGGDTEAFF.